The entry that follows covers one TCR beta chain sequence. Germline V gene lookup returns CDR1 DFQATT and CDR2 SNEGSKA (reference sequence). V lost 4 bases, J lost 4 bases, and 5 bases lay in between. The CDR3 covers 11 residues. The data belong to a study of T-cell reconstitution after alpha-beta-depleted transplantation in children. Preparing the TCRbeta library involved the use of unique molecular identifiers. One entry per CDR3 protein, called by TCRdb with MiXCR from the PCR reads. The sample holds around 370,000 distinct CDR3 sequences; about 16% are singletons and the top ten take around two fifths.

This sequence joins TRBV20-1 and TRBJ2-1; D is uncertain. The source material was PBMCs, mostly from graft donor cells, sampled 360 days after TCRalphabeta/CD19-depleted stem cell transplant. This receptor was obtained from a male patient between 2 and 10 years old who had a stem cell transplant for acute lymphoblastic leukemia, so the T cells may come from the graft donor. CDR3 sequence reads: CSATGYNEQFF. CDR3 coding DNA: TGCAGTGCTACCGGATACAATGAGCAGTTCTTC.